The 27 T cell receptor beta chains presented below share a single source sample, sequenced in a study of Graves' ophthalmopathy and Graves' hyperthyroidism. RNA transcripts yielded amplified TCR beta CDR3 regions. First-round RT-PCR employed HTBI primers, with a second-round multiplex PCR after it. TCRdb called the multiplex PCR reads again in MiXCR, with one record for every CDR3 protein. This sample has just over 600,000 distinct CDR3 sequences, with about 20% found just once. Sequencing was done on a sample of peripheral blood. These receptors all come from a woman aged 18-29 years with stable Graves' hyperthyroidism. Some clones in this sample may be carry-over from other donors' samples.

This sequence joins TRBV27 and TRBJ2-7; TRBD2 aligns across 9 bases. CDR1 is MNHEY, CDR2 SMNVEV, per germline (reference sequence). This CDR3 has 15 residues. The J segment lost 3 bases and the V segment lost 2 bases, leaving 5 bases of the junction unmatched. DNA of the CDR3: TGTGCCAGCAGTTTAGCAGCGGGAGGTTTCTACGAGCAGTACTTC. Amino acids: CASSLAAGGFYEQYF.

This clonotype has at least ten counts. The DNA of the CDR3 is TGCGCCAGCAGTTTTCGGACAGGAACCCCACTAAGCGGGGAGACCCAGTACTTC. Translating it yields CASSFRTGTPLSGETQYF. The chain carries TRBV5-1 and TRBJ2-5; D is perhaps TRBD1 (7 bases). Looked up from germline, CDR1 is SGHRS and CDR2 is YFSETQ. V was cut by 5 bases and J by 5 bases, with 28 bases left in between. This CDR3 contains 18 residues.

The rearrangement joins TRBV12-3 or TRBV12-4 to TRBJ1-5, with D maybe TRBD1 (6 bases). This CDR3 spans 15 amino acids. V was shortened by 5 bases and J by 1 base, with 12 bases between the two germline ends. The CDR3 loop reads CASSDRFASNQPQHF. In nucleotides, the CDR3 is TGTGCCAGCAGTGACAGGTTCGCGAGCAATCAGCCCCAGCATTTT.

DNA for the CDR3: TGTGCCAGCAGTGAAACTAGCGGGGGGGCCGGGGAGCTGTTTTTT. It yields the protein CASSETSGGAGELFF. This chain connects TRBV6-1 to TRBJ2-2; 13 bases match TRBD2. Per the germline V gene, CDR1 is MNHNS and CDR2 is SASEGT. The CDR3 extends over 15 amino acids. J gave up 6 bases and V 2 bases, and 0 bases lay outside the gene matches.

The chain is built from TRBV7-2 and TRBJ2-7, with TRBD1 identical over 10 bases. J was trimmed by 12 bases and V by 4 bases; bases with no gene match: 6. The germline CDR1 and CDR2 sequences are SGHTA and FQGNSA. The length of the CDR3 is 12 residues. CDR3 protein: CASSSGQGGLYF. CDR3 sequence (DNA): TGTGCCAGCAGCTCAGGACAGGGGGGCTTGTACTTC.

In its sample, this clonotype was seen many times. This chain joins TRBV11-2 and TRBJ2-7; D tentatively reads TRBD1 or TRBD2 (5 bases each). The V and J ends lost 3 bases and 3 bases respectively, with 21 bases between them. This CDR3 comprises 17 residues. CDR1 is SGHAT and CDR2 is FQNNGV in the germline V gene. CDR3 residues: CASSFLSGPPAYYEQYF. The CDR3, as DNA: TGTGCCAGCAGCTTCCTTTCGGGACCTCCAGCCTACTACGAGCAGTACTTC.

This clonotype was detected ten times or more. CDR3: CSAGPASGRYEQYF. DNA for the CDR3: TGCAGTGCTGGGCCGGCTAGCGGGAGATACGAGCAGTACTTC. The V gene is TRBV20-1, the J gene TRBJ2-7; 10 bases are shared with TRBD2. From germline, CDR1 is DFQATT and CDR2 SNEGSKA (reference sequence). The CDR3 has 14 residues. V gave up 5 bases and J gave up 4 bases; unmatched junction bases: 8.

This clonotype turned up a few times. V and J are TRBV5-1 and TRBJ2-7, with a weak D call TRBD1 (6 bases). V lost 3 bases, J lost 1 base, and 11 bases lay in between. Germline V gene data show CDR1 as SGHRS and CDR2 as YFSETQ. The CDR3 loop spans 14 amino acids. CDR3 nucleotides: TGCGCCAGCAGCTGGGGGACAAATTCCTACGAGCAGTACTTC. It specifies CASSWGTNSYEQYF.

This clonotype has at least ten counts. The chain recombines TRBV4-1 with TRBJ2-5; 7 bases align to TRBD2. J was trimmed by 2 bases and V by 1 base; bases with no gene match: 4. This CDR3 region has 15 residues. Germline CDR1 is MGHRA and CDR2 is YSYEKL. CDR3 sequence: CASSQASSGQETQYF. The CDR3 region has the DNA TGCGCCAGCAGCCAAGCTTCTAGCGGACAAGAGACCCAGTACTTC.

This clonotype was seen repeatedly, ten times or more. The J gene is TRBJ1-2, the V gene TRBV12-3 or TRBV12-4; D unresolved. The ends were cut back, 3 bases at V and 2 bases at J, with 10 bases in the middle. CDR3 length: 14 residues. The CDR3 sequence is CASSFGRENYGYTF. The CDR3 coding sequence is TGTGCCAGCAGTTTCGGCCGGGAAAACTATGGCTACACCTTC.

The gene calls are TRBV6-1 and TRBJ1-5, with a tentative D call TRBD1 (5 bases). Germline V CDR1 and CDR2: MNHNS, SASEGT. V lost 2 bases, J lost 12 bases, and 14 bases lay in between. This CDR3 comprises 13 residues. CDR3 region: CASSERREGDQHF. For the CDR3, the DNA is TGTGCCAGCAGTGAAAGACGGGAAGGGGACCAGCATTTT.

The chain recombines TRBV6-1 with TRBJ2-7, with 7 bases fitting TRBD1. The J segment lost 5 bases and the V segment lost 6 bases, leaving 10 bases of the junction unmatched. The CDR3 is made up of 14 amino acids. The germline CDR1 and CDR2 sequences are MNHNS and SASEGT. CDR3 amino acids: CASRLQTGTHEQYF. As DNA, the CDR3 is TGTGCCAGCAGACTCCAGACAGGGACCCACGAGCAGTACTTC.

At least ten counts were recorded for this clonotype. This chain links TRBV30 with TRBJ1-1, with TRBD1 identical over 7 bases. The CDR3 extends over 13 amino acids. V lost 3 bases and J lost 3; bases outside the gene matches: 4. Germline V CDR1 and CDR2: GTSNPN, SVGIG (reference sequence). CDR3 in amino acids: CAWSQDRDTEAFF. In DNA, the CDR3 is TGTGCCTGGAGCCAAGACAGGGACACTGAAGCTTTCTTT. Supplemented by reference TRBV30 and TRBJ1-1, the full variable domain reads SQTIHQWPATLVQPVGSPLSLECTVEGTSNPNLYWYRQAAGRGLQLLFYSVGIGQISSEVPQNLSASRPQDRQFILSSKKLLLSDSGFYLCAWSQDRDTEAFFGQGTRLTVV.

Points on this clonotype: A much more abundant neighbour one base away suggests this may be a read error. The chain uses TRBV4-1 and TRBJ2-5; 7 nucleotides line up with TRBD1. The germline CDR1 and CDR2 sequences are MGHRA and YSYEKL. This CDR3 has 16 residues. Here the CDR3 reads CAGSQEYRTGTETQYF. The DNA for the CDR3 is TGCGCCGGCAGCCAGGAATATCGGACAGGAACAGAGACCCAGTACTTC.

The chain employs TRBV28 and TRBJ1-2; 7 bases are a match to TRBD1. Germline V CDR1 and CDR2: MDHEN, SYDVKM. This CDR3 comprises 16 residues. V lost 1 base and J lost 2; bases outside the gene matches: 7. Here the CDR3 reads CASSLYRQGGNYGYTF. The CDR3 region has the DNA TGTGCCAGCAGTTTATACCGACAGGGTGGGAACTATGGCTACACCTTC.

This clonotype has just a few counts. The chain recombines TRBV6-1 with TRBJ1-5; D is possibly TRBD1 (5 bases). Germline CDR1 reads MNHNS; CDR2 reads SASEGT. The CDR3 is made up of 13 amino acids. V was trimmed by 6 bases and J by 5 bases, leaving 11 bases between them. CDR3 residues: CASRGGPHQPQHF. CDR3 nucleotides: TGTGCCAGCAGGGGGGGACCGCATCAGCCCCAGCATTTT.

The table lists this clonotype with many counts. CDR3 coding DNA: TGTGCCAGCAGTGATAGGCCGCACTACGAGCAGTACTTC. It is translated as CASSDRPHYEQYF. V and J are TRBV6-1 and TRBJ2-7, with D unclear. The ends were cut back, 3 bases at V and 3 bases at J, with 9 bases in the middle. The CDR3 covers 13 residues. Germline loops: CDR1 MNHNS, CDR2 SASEGT.

This clonotype was counted many times. This sequence joins TRBV9 and TRBJ2-2; TRBD2 is a possible D gene (5 bases). Germline CDR1 SGDLS, CDR2 YYNGEE. CDR3 length: 15 amino acids. The V end was cut by 3 bases, the J end by 1 base, with 10 bases between. Here the CDR3 reads CASSDRLKNTGELFF. The CDR3 DNA sequence: TGTGCCAGCAGCGACAGACTAAAGAACACCGGGGAGCTGTTTTTT.

This clonotype was picked up many times. The gene calls are TRBV14 and TRBJ2-7; D not certain. Germline assignment: CDR1 SGHDN and CDR2 FVKESK. The CDR3 totals 13 residues. V shed 3 bases and J shed 3 bases, with 9 bases lying between them. CDR3 nucleotides: TGTGCCAGCAGCCAGTACGGTCACTACGAGCAGTACTTC. It yields the protein CASSQYGHYEQYF.

This clonotype was picked up many times. The rearrangement links TRBV15 to TRBJ1-1; weak D call: TRBD1 (6 bases). V was shortened by 3 bases and J by 2 bases, with 13 bases between the two germline ends. The CDR3 is 15 amino acids. The V gene's germline CDR1 is LNHNV and CDR2 YYDKDF (reference sequence). CDR3: CATSSYLQGNTEAFF. Here the CDR3 DNA reads TGTGCCACCAGCAGCTATTTACAGGGTAACACTGAAGCTTTCTTT. Supplemented by reference TRBV15 and TRBJ1-1, the full variable domain reads DAMVIQNPRYQVTQFGKPVTLSCSQTLNHNVMYWYQQKSSQAPKLLFHYYDKDFNNEADTPDNFQSRRPNTSFCFLDIRSPGLGDTAMYLCATSSYLQGNTEAFFGQGTRLTVV.

This clonotype was counted at least ten times. V gene TRBV9 combines with J gene TRBJ1-2; 7 bases fit TRBD1. The CDR3 has 14 amino acids. Germline lookup yields CDR1 SGDLS and CDR2 YYNGEE. Trimming took 2 bases from V and 2 from J; bases not matched to a gene: 3. For the CDR3, the DNA is TGTGCCAGCAGCGTCGGGGACAGCAACTATGGCTACACCTTC. Translating it yields CASSVGDSNYGYTF.

This clonotype was recorded many times. The chain uses TRBV6-2 or TRBV6-3 and TRBJ1-1; tentative D call: TRBD1 (6 bases). This CDR3 comprises 15 residues. V was pared by 7 bases and J by 0 bases, with 15 bases between. Germline CDR1 and CDR2: MNHEY and SVGEGT. This chain's CDR3 is CASTPSGVVNTEAFF. The CDR3 nucleotides are TGTGCCAGCACCCCATCAGGGGTTGTGAACACTGAAGCTTTCTTT.

This clonotype was seen at least ten times. The chain recombines TRBV15 with TRBJ2-2; tentatively, D is TRBD1 (5 bases). Germline V lookup: CDR1 LNHNV, CDR2 YYDKDF (reference sequence). The CDR3 totals 14 residues. The V end was cut by 0 bases, the J end by 6 bases, with 8 bases between. The CDR3 bases are TGTGCCACCAGCAGAGATAAACAGGCCGGGGAGCTGTTTTTT. As protein: CATSRDKQAGELFF.

This chain links TRBV12-3 or TRBV12-4 with TRBJ1-2; tentative D call: TRBD1 (6 bases). The CDR3 sequence is 16 residues long. V shed 10 bases and J shed 4 bases, with 25 bases lying between them. The CDR3 sequence: CATETTGGGRPYGYTF. The CDR3 nucleotides read TGTGCCACCGAAACGACTGGGGGGGGGCGGCCCTATGGCTACACCTTC.

This clonotype was picked up many times. J is TRBJ1-1 and V is TRBV7-2; D uncertain. The CDR3 is 15 residues long. V was cut by 3 bases and J by 1 base, with 12 bases left in between. The germline CDR1 and CDR2 sequences are SGHTA and FQGNSA. Here the CDR3 reads CASSLILGGNTEAFF. For the CDR3, the DNA is TGTGCCAGCAGCTTGATATTAGGCGGGAACACTGAAGCTTTCTTT.

This clonotype has ten or more counts. This CDR3 is CASSFTSQGAHYGYTF. CDR3 DNA: TGTGCCAGCAGTTTTACAAGTCAGGGGGCACACTATGGCTACACCTTC. The J gene is TRBJ1-2, the V gene TRBV27, with 8 bases fitting TRBD1. V dropped 3 bases and J dropped 3; count of bases not matched to a gene: 9. CDR3 length: 16 amino acids. Per the germline V gene, CDR1 is MNHEY and CDR2 is SMNVEV (reference sequence).

This clonotype was detected many times. The chain is built from TRBV19 and TRBJ1-5; tentatively, D is TRBD1 (5 bases). The CDR3 sequence is 15 residues long. V shed 6 bases and J shed 0 bases, with 12 bases lying between them. The germline V gene has CDR1 LNHDA and CDR2 SQIVND (reference sequence). CDR3 protein: CASRPWGDSNQPQHF. The CDR3 DNA reads as TGTGCCAGTAGGCCGTGGGGGGATAGCAATCAGCCCCAGCATTTT.